The clone carrying this TCR beta chain was seen more than once but under ten times. The target antigen is unknown. Sequenced material consisted of expressed TCRB transcripts (all of the isolated RNA was reverse transcribed). An average of roughly 4 million reads was obtained for naive, central memory and regulatory T cell samples. Sequencing was performed with immunoSEQ multiplex PCR; in TCRdb, only in-frame clones are kept and a portion is missing. The sample contains roughly 340,000 clones, about 14% of which appear only once. By way of CD45RO/CCR7/CD25/CD127/CD95/CD27, the CD4+ regulatory, stem cell-like memory, central memory and naive cells were sorted. This sample stems from a study of beta chain features in type 1 diabetes. Findings of the study overall: Type 1 diabetes patients had moderately but significantly shorter TCRB CDR3s in all four CD4+ subsets. The study found fewer insertions and more deletions at VDJ junctions in type 1 diabetes patients.

The sequence derives from a woman under 30 with type 1 diabetes. Sequencing input: naive CD4+ T cells from blood.

The CDR3 nucleotides read TGCAGCGGTGGACAGGCGCAAGAGACCCAGTACTTC. Amino acids: CSGGQAQETQYF. V and J are TRBV29-1 and TRBJ2-5, with 7 bases aligning to TRBD1. The V segment lost 7 bases and the J segment 2 bases; nucleotides outside the gene matches: 4. The CDR3 extends over 12 amino acids. Germline lookup yields CDR1 SQVTM and CDR2 ANQGSEA.